One and the same sample provided the 4 T cell receptor beta chains below, sequenced in a study of beta chain features in type 1 diabetes. Study findings and constraints: All four CD4+ subsets from Type 1 diabetes patients carried moderately but significantly shorter TCRB CDR3s.

The authors reverse transcribed all of the isolated RNA, so sequencing captured expressed TCRB transcripts. The data were produced by immunoSEQ multiplex PCR, yet TCRdb's version contains in-frame clones alone and is incomplete. The repertoire holds more than 55,000 clones, with 50% to 55% as singletons. For these receptors, no antigen is known. Sequences were obtained from Tregs from blood. The source of these receptors is a middle-aged woman with type 1 diabetes.

The chain combines TRBV28 with TRBJ2-4; D is undetermined. V gave up 3 bases and J gave up 6 bases, with 12 bases separating them. The CDR3 runs to 14 residues. Germline CDR1 reads MDHEN; CDR2 reads SYDVKM. The CDR3, as DNA: TGTGCCAGCAGTTTTTTTGGGCAGAGAAACATTCAGTACTTC. This sequence encodes CASSFFGQRNIQYF.

This chain uses TRBV28 with TRBJ2-1; tentative D call: TRBD1 (5 bases). In germline, CDR1 is MDHEN, CDR2 SYDVKM. Trimming left V 6 bases short and J 7 bases short, with 13 bases between. This CDR3 has 13 residues. The DNA for the CDR3 is TGTGCCAGCAGGGTAACAGGTGGGAATGAGCAGTTCTTC. This encodes CASRVTGGNEQFF.

The chain couples TRBV6-5 to TRBJ1-4; D is uncertain. Per the germline V gene, CDR1 is MNHEY and CDR2 is SVGAGI. V was cut by 0 bases and J by 3 bases, with 8 bases left in between. The CDR3 contains 15 residues. In nucleotides, the CDR3 is TGTGCCAGCAGTTACTCGTCCGTTTCTAATGAAAAACTGTTTTTT. It translates to CASSYSSVSNEKLFF.

V and J are TRBV4-2 and TRBJ2-5, with 15 positions matching TRBD2. V gave up 4 bases and J gave up 2 bases; unmatched junction bases: 5. Germline CDR1 reads LGHNA; CDR2 reads YNFKEQ. The CDR3 is made up of 17 amino acids. The CDR3 reads CASSPGLAGGAQETQYF. CDR3 sequence (DNA): TGTGCCAGCAGCCCAGGACTAGCGGGAGGGGCGCAAGAGACCCAGTACTTC.